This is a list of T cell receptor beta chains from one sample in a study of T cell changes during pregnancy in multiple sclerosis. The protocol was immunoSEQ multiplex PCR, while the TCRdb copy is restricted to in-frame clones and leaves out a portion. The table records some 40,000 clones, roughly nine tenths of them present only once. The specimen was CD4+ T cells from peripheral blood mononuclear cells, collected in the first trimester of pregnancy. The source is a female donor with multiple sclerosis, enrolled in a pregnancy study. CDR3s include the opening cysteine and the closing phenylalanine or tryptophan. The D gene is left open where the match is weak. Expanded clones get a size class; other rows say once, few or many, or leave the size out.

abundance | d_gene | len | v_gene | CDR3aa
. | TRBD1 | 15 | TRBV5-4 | CASSEAGTGINEQYF
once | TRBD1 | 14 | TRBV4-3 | CASSQDRDRVVYTF
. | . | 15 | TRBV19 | CASSLGAGPHNEQFF
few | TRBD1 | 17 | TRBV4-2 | CASSQDWGQAQQNIQYF
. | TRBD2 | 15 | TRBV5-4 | CASSLSSLAGREQYF
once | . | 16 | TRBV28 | CASTTQGGPSLYEQYF
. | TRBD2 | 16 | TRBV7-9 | CASSTPGLAGTDTQYF
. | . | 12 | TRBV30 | CAWTPDWNEQFF
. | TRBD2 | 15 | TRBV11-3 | CASSFGGGEADEQFF
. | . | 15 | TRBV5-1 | CASSPLVDGGGELFF
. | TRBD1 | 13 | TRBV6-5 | CASSPTGNYGYTF
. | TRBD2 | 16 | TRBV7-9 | CASSLVGGSSSYEQYF
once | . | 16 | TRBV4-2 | CASSQDLQGTNYGYTF
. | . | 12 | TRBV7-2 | CASSLARETQYF
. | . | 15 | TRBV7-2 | CASSLLEGREGGYTF
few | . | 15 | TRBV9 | CASSVGRDRSPEAFF